One sample yielded the 24 T cell receptor beta chains listed below, sequenced in a study of glioma-infiltrating T cells after dendritic cell vaccination listed by TCRdb under 2016. The label giving this sample's time point can be read as: after dendritic cell vaccination, including at tumor progression/relapse. Library preparation used the immunoSEQ multiplex PCR assay. TCRdb re-hosts the immuneACCESS table, in-frame sequences only. Its copies lack some clones; in the studies checked, an unresolved V gene accounts for under half of them, and the cause for the rest is not known. The sample records more than 95,000 clones, approximately 80% of which are singletons. In total, the top ten clones hold 5.4% of the sample. Sequenced material: blood, taken after dendritic cell vaccination. The receptors here all came from a human donor with glioblastoma.

This clone occurred a few times. The genes are TRBV5-4 and TRBJ1-5; TRBD1 matches at 7 bases. CDR3 length: 16 residues. Germline CDR1 and CDR2: SGHNT and YYREEE (reference sequence). V was clipped by 4 bases and J by 3 bases; unmatched bases: 10. The CDR3 sequence: CASSVTGSGPNQPQHF. The CDR3 DNA reads as TGTGCCAGCAGCGTGACAGGGTCTGGGCCCAATCAGCCCCAGCATTTT.

The J gene is TRBJ2-7, the V gene TRBV6-5; 11 bases fit TRBD2. This CDR3 is built from 15 residues. Germline CDR1 and CDR2: MNHEY and SVGAGI. Trimming took 5 bases from V and 4 from J; bases not matched to a gene: 7. The CDR3 region is CASSQIAGGPYEQYF. Here the CDR3 DNA reads TGTGCCAGCAGTCAAATAGCGGGAGGGCCTTACGAGCAGTACTTC.

The chain has TRBV6-5 and TRBJ2-7, with TRBD2 matching over 8 bases. The germline CDR1 and CDR2 sequences are MNHEY and SVGAGI. The trim removed 8 bases at V and 4 bases at J, leaving 10 bases unmatched. The CDR3 is 14 amino acids. The CDR3 reads CASQKKREHYEQYF. The DNA of the CDR3 is TGTGCCAGCCAAAAAAAGCGGGAGCATTACGAGCAGTACTTC.

V and J are TRBV30 and TRBJ1-1; no definite D call. This CDR3 spans 16 amino acids. The V end was cut by 1 base, the J end by 0 bases, with 15 bases between. Germline V CDR1 and CDR2: GTSNPN, SVGIG (reference sequence). As DNA, the CDR3 is TGTGCCTGGAGTGGGGCCTGGCTGGCCATGAACACTGAAGCTTTCTTT. Residues: CAWSGAWLAMNTEAFF.

The chain uses TRBV28 and TRBJ2-2; D is possibly TRBD2 (6 bases). V was cut by 6 bases and J by 6 bases, with 17 bases left in between. Germline assignment: CDR1 MDHEN and CDR2 SYDVKM. This CDR3 region has 15 residues. The CDR3 bases are TGTGCCAGCAGAAAGGAGGGTTTCAGGGCCGGGGAGCTGTTTTTT. Translated, it gives CASRKEGFRAGELFF.

V and J are TRBV5-1 and TRBJ2-7; D is perhaps TRBD2 (6 bases). The V and J ends lost 2 bases and 0 bases respectively, with 9 bases between them. The CDR3 is 14 amino acids. In germline, CDR1 is SGHRS, CDR2 YFSETQ. CDR3 bases: TGCGCCAGCAGCTTTAGCGGCGGCTCCTACGAGCAGTACTTC. Encoded protein: CASSFSGGSYEQYF.

This clone was counted between two and nine times. The chain uses TRBV7-2 and TRBJ1-3; no reliable D call. The CDR3 is 14 amino acids. The germline CDR1 and CDR2 sequences are SGHTA and FQGNSA. Trimming shortened V by 5 bases and J by 7 bases, and 15 bases separated the two germline ends. CDR3 sequence: CASSPSAGLNTIYF. The CDR3 region has the DNA TGTGCCAGCAGCCCATCGGCAGGCTTGAACACCATATATTTT.

This chain links TRBV5-1 with TRBJ2-1; 13 nucleotides match TRBD2. Per germline, CDR1 SGHRS and CDR2 YFSETQ. The J segment lost 9 bases and the V segment lost 0 bases, leaving 9 bases of the junction unmatched. The CDR3 consists of 17 residues. The CDR3 loop is CASSLGGGLAGVGEQFF. As DNA, the CDR3 is TGCGCCAGCAGCTTGGGGGGCGGACTAGCGGGAGTCGGTGAGCAGTTCTTC. The full variable domain, with the rest looked up from reference TRBV5-1 and TRBJ2-1, is KAGVTQTPRYLIKTRGQQVTLSCSPISGHRSVSWYQQTPGQGLQFLFEYFSETQRNKGNFPGRFSGRQFSNSRSEMNVSTLELGDSALYLCASSLGGGLAGVGEQFFGPGTRLTVL.

The chain joins TRBV11-2 to TRBJ1-2, with TRBD1 as a possible D gene (6 bases). The CDR3 is made up of 17 amino acids. Between the trimmed V and J ends, which lost 1 base and 2 bases, there was a span of 17 bases. CDR1 is SGHAT, CDR2 FQNNGV, per germline. CDR3 DNA sequence: TGTGCCAGCAGCTTAGCTGGGGTGGGGGCAGCAAACTATGGCTACACCTTC. Its protein is CASSLAGVGAANYGYTF.

The chain recombines TRBV15 with TRBJ2-6; D remains ambiguous. V lost 4 bases and J 2 bases, leaving 12 bases between the germline ends. Per germline, CDR1 LNHNV and CDR2 YYDKDF (reference sequence). This CDR3 has 16 amino acids. CDR3 DNA sequence: TGTGCCACCAGCACTGAAACAGACCCTGGGGCCAACGTCCTGACTTTC. It is translated as CATSTETDPGANVLTF. Full variable domain (missing parts from reference TRBV15 and TRBJ2-6): DAMVIQNPRYQVTQFGKPVTLSCSQTLNHNVMYWYQQKSSQAPKLLFHYYDKDFNNEADTPDNFQSRRPNTSFCFLDIRSPGLGDTAMYLCATSTETDPGANVLTFGAGSRLTVL.

V gene TRBV28 combines with J gene TRBJ2-1; 10 bases align to TRBD2. CDR3 size: 17 residues. Germline CDR1 is MDHEN and CDR2 is SYDVKM. V gave up 0 bases and J gave up 3 bases; unmatched junction bases: 5. CDR3 in amino acids: CASSLWASGSGYNEQFF. CDR3 nucleotide sequence: TGTGCCAGCAGTTTATGGGCTAGCGGGAGCGGCTACAATGAGCAGTTCTTC. The full variable domain, completed using reference TRBV28 and TRBJ2-1, is DVKVTQSSRYLVKRTGEKVFLECVQDMDHENMFWYRQDPGLGLRLIYFSYDVKMKEKGDIPEGYSVSREKKERFSLILESASTNQTSMYLCASSLWASGSGYNEQFFGPGTRLTVL.

This clone has a handful of counts. This rearrangement joins TRBV19 to TRBJ1-4, with 7 positions matching TRBD1. V shed 6 bases, J shed 8 bases, and the junction held 6 bases outside the gene matches. From germline, CDR1 is LNHDA and CDR2 SQIVND (reference sequence). CDR3 length equals 13 residues. The DNA for the CDR3 is TGTGCCAGTAGCAAGGGACAGAGAGAAAAACTGTTTTTT. Translation gives CASSKGQREKLFF.

This chain links TRBV21-1 with TRBJ2-4; no check of the table's D call, TRBD2, against the DNA was made. TRBV21-1 is marked as a pseudogene. The CDR3 totals 20 residues. The CDR3 nucleotides are TGTGCCAGCTGGCCAGCGGGGCGGAATATGCGTAGGATAGCCAAAAACATTCAGTACTTC. Translating gives CASWPAGRNMRRIAKNIQYF.

CDR3: CASSEDRGFSGETQYF. CDR3 bases: TGTGCCAGCAGCGAGGACAGGGGTTTCAGCGGGGAGACCCAGTACTTC. The V and J genes are TRBV2 and TRBJ2-5; 9 bases align to TRBD1. This CDR3 contains 16 residues. Trimming took 6 bases from V and 5 from J; bases not matched to a gene: 13. The germline V gene encodes CDR1 SNHLY and CDR2 FYNNEI.

This clone came up a few times. The gene calls are TRBV4-2 and TRBJ2-3; D might be TRBD2 (6 bases). Germline CDR1 LGHNA, CDR2 YNFKEQ. The CDR3 covers 13 residues. Trimming left V 1 base short and J 6 bases short, with 8 bases between. The CDR3 reads CASSQGGGDTQYF. CDR3 nucleotides: TGTGCCAGCAGCCAAGGTGGGGGGGATACGCAGTATTTT.

The rearrangement joins TRBV11-2 to TRBJ2-5, with D possibly matching TRBD2 (5 bases). This CDR3 contains 13 residues. Per the germline V gene, CDR1 is SGHAT and CDR2 is FQNNGV. Trimming took off 7 bases at V and 1 base at J, with 10 bases between the two ends. The DNA of the CDR3 is TGTGCCAGCACTCCCGGGGTCCAAGAGACCCAGTACTTC. Translated, it gives CASTPGVQETQYF.

The J gene is TRBJ1-5, the V gene TRBV25-1; D gene unclear. Trimming left V 4 bases short and J 4 bases short, with 5 bases between. Germline V lookup: CDR1 MGHDK, CDR2 SYGVNS. CDR3 size: 12 residues. CDR3 in DNA: TGTGCCAGCAGTGTCCAGAATCAGCCCCAGCATTTT. This translates into CASSVQNQPQHF.

The chain links TRBV5-1 to TRBJ1-2, with 9 bases lining up with TRBD1. Germline V gives CDR1 SGHRS, CDR2 YFSETQ. With V trimmed by 4 bases and J by 0 bases, 7 bases remained unmatched. The length of the CDR3 is 16 residues. CDR3 sequence (DNA): TGCGCCAGCAGCACGGGACAGGGAAGCTCTAACTATGGCTACACCTTC. This encodes CASSTGQGSSNYGYTF. Full variable domain (outside the CDR3, taken from reference TRBV5-1 and TRBJ1-2): KAGVTQTPRYLIKTRGQQVTLSCSPISGHRSVSWYQQTPGQGLQFLFEYFSETQRNKGNFPGRFSGRQFSNSRSEMNVSTLELGDSALYLCASSTGQGSSNYGYTFGSGTRLTVV.

The chain has TRBV4-1 and TRBJ1-1; maybe TRBD1 (5 bases). CDR3 length equals 17 residues. Per the germline V gene, CDR1 is MGHRA and CDR2 is YSYEKL. V lost 0 bases and J 1 base, leaving 15 bases between the germline ends. The CDR3, as DNA: TGCGCCAGCAGCCAAGACGAAGGGGCGATGGGGAACACTGAAGCTTTCTTT. Protein sequence: CASSQDEGAMGNTEAFF.

V and J are TRBV27 and TRBJ1-1; weak D call: TRBD1 (5 bases). In germline, CDR1 is MNHEY, CDR2 SMNVEV (reference sequence). The CDR3 is 13 amino acids. V was cut by 5 bases and J by 1 base, with 8 bases left in between. The CDR3 sequence: CASSVGGNTEAFF. The CDR3 DNA reads as TGTGCCAGCAGTGTCGGGGGGAACACTGAAGCTTTCTTT.

This clone was detected only once. The rearrangement uses TRBV5-8 and TRBJ2-6, with a weak D call TRBD2 (7 bases). Germline V CDR1 and CDR2: SGHTS, YDEGEE. The CDR3 runs 16 residues. Trimming took 6 bases from V and 4 from J, leaving 17 bases between them. The CDR3 DNA is TGTGCCAGCAAGGGGGGGAACAGGGAGGGGGCCAACGTCCTGACTTTC. Its translation is CASKGGNREGANVLTF. Full variable domain (missing parts from reference TRBV5-8 and TRBJ2-6): EAGVTQSPTHLIKTRGQQATLRCSPISGHTSVYWYQQALGLGLQFLLWYDEGEERNRGNFPPRFSGRQFPNYSSELNVNALELEDSALYLCASKGGNREGANVLTFGAGSRLTVL.

This clone has a handful of counts. This sequence joins TRBV30 and TRBJ2-7; 13 bases fit TRBD2. Germline V gene data show CDR1 as GTSNPN and CDR2 as SVGIG (reference sequence). V was clipped by 2 bases and J by 3 bases; unmatched bases: 1. The CDR3 extends over 14 amino acids. CDR3 protein: CAWSWTSGGYEQYF. The DNA of the CDR3 is TGTGCCTGGAGTTGGACTAGCGGGGGCTACGAGCAGTACTTC.

This sequence joins TRBV10-3 and TRBJ2-3; 8 bases align to TRBD2. V lost 3 bases to trimming and J lost 5 bases; unmatched junction nucleotides: 7. CDR1 is ENHRY and CDR2 is SYGVKD in the germline V gene. The CDR3 loop spans 15 amino acids. CDR3 sequence reads: CAISEPSGGRDTQYF. CDR3 DNA sequence: TGTGCCATCAGTGAACCCTCGGGGGGGAGAGATACGCAGTATTTT.

This chain connects TRBV18 to TRBJ2-1; TRBD2 matches 15 bases. This CDR3 has 16 residues. In germline, CDR1 is KGHSH, CDR2 LQKENI. V shed 2 bases, J shed 10 bases, and the junction held 6 bases outside the gene matches. In DNA form, the CDR3 reads TGTGCCAGCTCACCATTTGGGACTAGCGGGAGGTTAGAGCAGTTCTTC. This encodes CASSPFGTSGRLEQFF.